These 21 T cell receptor beta chains were sequenced from one sample in a study of Tregs in tolerant kidney transplant recipients. Recipients received nonmyeloablative bone marrow transplants from related graft donors, with transient mixed chimerism. Assay used: immunoSEQ multiplex PCR; TCRdb lists only in-frame clones, some missing. In all, the sample yields some 14,000 clones. The sequenced sample was CD8+ T cells from blood (PBMCs), obtained 6 months after the transplant. The receptors come from a human patient who received a combined kidney and bone marrow transplant. The graft donor may have given rise to some T cells.

Comments on this clone: The sequenced fragment ends 3 residues before the CDR3 boundary, so the rest is inferred from the germline J gene. The chain employs TRBV7-9 and TRBJ1-2; no firm D call. The CDR3 runs to 12 residues. Germline lookup yields CDR1 SEHNR and CDR2 FQNEAQ (reference sequence). The chain's CDR3 is CASSLAHRDYTF. The part of the CDR3 DNA that was read is TGTGCCAGCAGCTTAGCGCATAGAGAC.

With regard to this clone: The read terminates 3 residues before the CDR3 end, so the remaining end is supplied by the germline J gene. The V and J genes are TRBV29-1 and TRBJ2-1, with TRBD1 matching over 7 bases. V was pared by 3 bases and J by 1 base, with 6 bases of the junction left unmatched. There are 15 residues in the CDR3. In germline, CDR1 is SQVTM, CDR2 ANQGSEA. Partial CDR3 DNA: TGCAGCGTTGATCCCGGGACAGCATCCTACAATGAG. Protein: CSVDPGTASYNE. The CDR3 as a whole reads CSVDPGTASYNEQFF.

The CDR3 protein is CASSIGSGSYDYTF. The DNA read from the CDR3 is TGTGCCAGTAGTATAGGTTCAGGATCCTACGAC. The genes are TRBV19 and TRBJ1-2, with D uncertain. Read sequence stops 3 residues before the CDR3 end, and the germline J gene provides the missing end. The CDR3 is 14 amino acids. Germline values: CDR1 LNHDA, CDR2 SQIVND (reference sequence).

About this clone itself: The read is 3 residues too short to cover the CDR3 end, so that end is filled in from the germline J gene. The chain combines TRBV10-1 with TRBJ2-1; 13 bases fit TRBD2. Trimming at V came to 4 bases and at J to 6 bases, leaving 0 bases not matched to a gene. This CDR3 region has 14 residues. CDR1 and CDR2 (germline): WNHNN, SYGVQD (reference sequence). CDR3: CASSGLAGGNEQFF. CDR3 DNA (partial): TGCGCCAGCAGTGGACTAGCGGGGGGCAATGAG.

The CDR3 spells CASSLVSDRGETQYF. The CDR3 bases that were read are TGTGCCAGCAGCTTAGTCAGTGACAGGGGAGAGACC. V usage is TRBV7-2 and J usage is TRBJ2-5, with 8 nucleotides matching TRBD1. The CDR3 end is not reached by the read, which stops 3 residues before it; the germline J gene fills it in. The CDR3 is made up of 15 amino acids. Germline trimming cut 1 base from V and 4 bases from J; bases unmatched to any gene: 5. Germline assignment: CDR1 SGHTA and CDR2 FQGNSA.

The sequenced part of the CDR3 DNA is TGTGCCAGTATCGGGGTTAAGTCGAGGACCGGGGAG. This codes for CASIGVKSRTGE. The complete CDR3 reads CASIGVKSRTGELFF. The chain links TRBV19 to TRBJ2-2; tentative D call: TRBD2 (5 bases). With the read ending 3 residues before the CDR3 end, the germline J gene is used to fill in that end. The CDR3 loop spans 15 amino acids. Trimming took 7 bases from V and 5 from J, leaving 17 bases between them. CDR1 is LNHDA, CDR2 SQIVND, per germline (reference sequence).

Of note for this clone: Coverage ceases 3 residues before the CDR3 finishes, and the germline J gene fills in the end. V gene TRBV7-6 combines with J gene TRBJ2-3; 8 bases line up with TRBD2. Per germline, CDR1 SGHVS and CDR2 FNYEAQ. The junction had 7 bases not matched to a gene; V was cut back by 1 base and J by 4 bases. The CDR3 length is 16 residues. CDR3 amino acids: CASSLESGGGSDTQYF. The part of the CDR3 DNA that was read is TGTGCCAGCAGCTTAGAATCGGGGGGGGGATCAGATACG.

As regards this clone: The DNA ends 3 residues before the CDR3 does, and the rest of the CDR3 is filled in from the germline J gene. The V call is TRBV7-9, the J call TRBJ1-1; TRBD1 matches 11 bases. The CDR3 is made up of 14 amino acids. Germline CDR1 is SEHNR and CDR2 is FQNEAQ (reference sequence). The V segment lost 8 bases and the J segment 4 bases; nucleotides outside the gene matches: 6. The CDR3 loop reads CASEWTGGFTEAFF. The sequenced CDR3 bases are TGTGCCAGCGAATGGACAGGGGGCTTCACTGAA.

Turning to this clone: The observed sequence ends 3 residues before the CDR3 terminus, with the missing tail filled in from the germline J gene. V gene TRBV6-2 or TRBV6-3 combines with J gene TRBJ2-7, with TRBD2 identical over 10 bases. Germline CDR1 MNHEY, CDR2 SVGEGT. Trimming at V came to 0 bases and at J to 3 bases, leaving 5 bases not matched to a gene. CDR3 length: 16 amino acids. CDR3 DNA, as far as it was read: TGTGCCAGCAGTTACTCGACTCTAGCGGGGGACTACGAG. This codes for CASSYSTLAGDYE. The whole CDR3 is CASSYSTLAGDYEQYF.

About this clone: The CDR3 goes on 3 residues after the read ends, and that part is filled in from the germline J gene. The V gene is TRBV20-1, the J gene TRBJ2-7, with 14 bases aligning to TRBD2. The germline V gene has CDR1 DFQATT and CDR2 SNEGSKA (reference sequence). With 0 bases clipped from V and 3 bases from J, the junction kept 16 bases outside the gene matches. This CDR3 has 20 amino acids. CDR3 DNA, as far as it was read: TGCAGTGCTAGAGATCTCGCTTCCTTCGGACTAGCGGGAGGTCTCTACGAG. This codes for CSARDLASFGLAGGLYE. The whole CDR3 sequence reads CSARDLASFGLAGGLYEQYF.

Notes on this clone: The read ends 3 residues early relative to the CDR3; the germline J gene fills the gap. The rearrangement joins TRBV7-9 to TRBJ2-4, with 7 bases fitting TRBD1. CDR1 and CDR2 (germline): SEHNR, FQNEAQ (reference sequence). The CDR3 loop spans 14 amino acids. CDR3 amino acids: CASSGTEDPYGQYF. The sequenced part of the CDR3 DNA is TGTGCCAGCAGTGGGACAGAAGACCCCTATGGT.

Points on this clone: The read ends 3 residues early relative to the CDR3; the germline J gene fills the gap. This rearrangement joins TRBV20-1 to TRBJ2-2, with 11 bases that match TRBD2. The J segment lost 4 bases and the V segment lost 6 bases, leaving 7 bases of the junction unmatched. Looked up from germline, CDR1 is DFQATT and CDR2 is SNEGSKA (reference sequence). The CDR3 consists of 15 residues. The CDR3 spells CSAFPSGRFTGELFF. The CDR3 bases that were read are TGCAGTGCGTTCCCTAGCGGGAGGTTCACCGGGGAG.

Details on this clone: The missing CDR3 end, 3 residues past where the read stops, is filled in from the germline J gene. The rearrangement joins TRBV7-6 to TRBJ2-2; 7 bases align to TRBD1. CDR3 length equals 14 residues. The germline V gene has CDR1 SGHVS and CDR2 FNYEAQ. This CDR3 is CALRRDSVTGELFF. CDR3 bases read: TGTGCTCTACGCCGGGACAGTGTAACCGGGGAG.

Notes on this clone: The CDR3 end is not reached by the read, which stops 3 residues before it; the germline J gene fills it in. The V gene is TRBV6-1, the J gene TRBJ1-6; 7 bases align to TRBD1. Germline V gives CDR1 MNHNS, CDR2 SASEGT. After removal of 3 bases from V and 7 bases from J, the junction contained 3 bases not matched to a gene. The CDR3 has 14 residues. This CDR3 reads CASSETGLNSPLHF. CDR3 DNA (partial): TGTGCCAGCAGTGAGACAGGGCTGAATTCACCC.

As concerns this clone: The read ends 3 residues early relative to the CDR3; the germline J gene fills the gap. The chain couples TRBV14 to TRBJ2-3; 9 nucleotides align to TRBD1. Losses at the gene ends were 4 bases for V and 3 bases for J; bases not matched to a gene: 11. Germline V gene sequence: CDR1 SGHDN, CDR2 FVKESK. This CDR3 has 17 amino acids. CDR3 residues: CASSLVPGQGLTDTQYF. Partial CDR3 DNA: TGTGCCAGCAGCCTAGTCCCGGGACAGGGACTGACAGATACG.

On this clone itself: The CDR3 end lies 3 residues beyond the end of the read and is filled in from the germline J gene. The chain carries TRBV10-3 and TRBJ2-2, with 10 bases that match TRBD1. With V trimmed by 5 bases and J by 5 bases, 5 bases remained unmatched. CDR3 length equals 15 residues. Germline V gene sequence: CDR1 ENHRY, CDR2 SYGVKD. The CDR3 region is CAISLRTGGTGELFF. Incomplete CDR3 DNA: TGTGCCATCAGTCTCCGGACAGGGGGAACCGGGGAG.

On this clone: The CDR3 extends 3 residues past the end of the read, so its final part is completed from the germline J gene. V and J are TRBV6-2 or TRBV6-3 and TRBJ1-1; tentative D call: TRBD1 (6 bases). The germline gives CDR1 MNHEY, CDR2 SVGEGT. This CDR3 region has 14 residues. Deletions cut 6 bases from V and 1 base from J, with 12 bases between. The CDR3 reads CASSPDRRNTEAFF. The DNA read from the CDR3 is TGTGCCAGCAGCCCCGACAGGCGGAACACTGAA.

Note on this clone: The CDR3 end lies 3 residues beyond the end of the read and is filled in from the germline J gene. The V gene is TRBV14, the J gene TRBJ2-1; 15 nucleotides line up with TRBD2. Germline-derived CDR1 and CDR2 are SGHDN and FVKESK. This CDR3 is built from 20 residues. The ends lost 1 base at V and 1 base at J; junction bases unmatched: 8. The CDR3 loop is CASSQVGLAGGRGSYNEQFF. The CDR3 DNA, read in part, is TGTGCCAGCAGCCAAGTCGGACTAGCGGGAGGGCGGGGGTCCTACAATGAG. The full variable domain, completed using reference TRBV14 and TRBJ2-1, is EAGVTQFPSHSVIEKGQTVTLRCDPISGHDNLYWYRRVMGKEIKFLLHFVKESKQDESGMPNNRFLAERTGGTYSTLKVQPAELEDSGVYFCASSQVGLAGGRGSYNEQFFGPGTRLTVL.

Notes on this clone: The read ends 3 residues shy of where the CDR3 ends; the end is completed using the germline J gene. This rearrangement joins TRBV19 to TRBJ1-2; possibly TRBD1 for D (5 bases). The CDR3 length is 13 residues. Per the germline V gene, CDR1 is LNHDA and CDR2 is SQIVND (reference sequence). CDR3 sequence: CASNQGGYNDYTF. CDR3 bases read: TGTGCCAGTAACCAGGGCGGATACAATGAC.

Of note for this clone: The read stops 3 residues short of the end of the CDR3; the missing end is completed from the germline J gene. The V call is TRBV12-5, the J call TRBJ2-7, with 8 bases aligning to TRBD1. Trimming cost V 5 bases and J 2 bases; bases outside gene matches: 8. The CDR3 covers 15 residues. Germline values: CDR1 LGHNT, CDR2 FRNRAP. The sequenced CDR3 bases are TGTGCTAGTGGTGTCCCTGACAGGGGAACCTACGAG. Amino acid sequence: CASGVPDRGTYE. The full CDR3 is CASGVPDRGTYEQYF.

Details on this clone: The read terminates 3 residues before the CDR3 end, so the remaining end is supplied by the germline J gene. This chain connects TRBV7-8 to TRBJ1-1; 9 bases line up with TRBD1. The germline V gene has CDR1 SGHVS and CDR2 FQNEAQ. The CDR3 runs 15 residues. V shed 5 bases, J shed 4 bases, and the junction held 8 bases outside the gene matches. CDR3 amino acids: CASSLSDRGGTEAFF. Incomplete CDR3 DNA: TGTGCCAGCAGCCTGTCGGACAGGGGAGGCACTGAA.